Listed below are T cell receptor beta chains from one sample, sequenced in a study of cytotoxic CD8 clonotypes in ibrutinib-treated CLL. Assay: immunoSEQ multiplex PCR; the TCRdb copy retains only in-frame clones and omits some. The repertoire holds 130,000 or so clones, with approximately 80% as singletons. This specimen was PBMCs, taken after 12 months of ibrutinib treatment. All receptors derive from a human donor with chronic lymphocytic leukemia. CDR3s include the opening cysteine and the closing phenylalanine or tryptophan. Fields, in order: D gene, CDR3 length, clone size, J gene, V gene, CDR3 DNA, CDR3 protein. A D gene is named only where the DNA matches it firmly. Expanded clones get a size class; other rows say once, few or many, or leave the size out.

TRBD1 15 NA TRBJ1-2 TRBV28 TGTGCCAGCAGCCAAGGACAGGCAACTAACTATGGCTACACCTTC CASSQGQATNYGYTF
TRBD2 14 NA TRBJ2-3 TRBV6-5 TGTGCCAGCAGTGCGGGGGGTTCCACAGATACGCAGTATTTT CASSAGGSTDTQYF
TRBD2 16 few TRBJ2-3 TRBV9 TGTGCCAGCAGCGTAATAGGTAGCGGGGATGGAGATACGCAGTATTTT CASSVIGSGDGDTQYF
TRBD1 15 NA TRBJ2-3 TRBV28 TGTGCCAGCAGTTTTAACAGGGGGGGCACAGATACGCAGTATTTT CASSFNRGGTDTQYF
TRBD1 16 NA TRBJ2-3 TRBV5-1 TGCGCCAGCAGCTTGGATGGGACAGGGGGCCGTGATACGCAGTATTTT CASSLDGTGGRDTQYF
NA 13 NA TRBJ2-1 TRBV13 TGTGCCAGCAGCACCGACAGCTACAATGAGCAGTTCTTC CASSTDSYNEQFF
NA 13 NA TRBJ1-5 TRBV28 TGTGCCAGCAGTGGAAAGGTGAATCAGCCCCAGCATTTT CASSGKVNQPQHF
TRBD1 16 NA TRBJ2-7 TRBV7-8 TGTGCCAGCAGCTTACCCGGACAGGGGCGTTCCTACGAGCAGTACTTC CASSLPGQGRSYEQYF
TRBD2 13 NA TRBJ2-1 TRBV30 TGTGCCTGGGAGCGGGGGGACTACAATAAGCAGTTCTTC CAWERGDYNKQFF
TRBD2 16 NA TRBJ2-7 TRBV28 TGTACCAGCAGTTCTACCCTAGGACTAGCGGCCTTTGAGCAGTACTTC CTSSSTLGLAAFEQYF
TRBD1 14 NA TRBJ2-7 TRBV7-2 TGTGCCAGCAGCTCACCAACAGGGGGCTACGAGCAGTACTTC CASSSPTGGYEQYF
TRBD2 16 NA TRBJ2-1 TRBV9 TGTGCCAGCAGCGGAGATAGCGGGAGGGCTTTCAATGAGCAGTTCTTC CASSGDSGRAFNEQFF
NA 11 NA TRBJ2-7 TRBV20-1 TGCAGTGCTAGAGATAACTACGAGCAGTACTTC CSARDNYEQYF
TRBD1 14 NA TRBJ2-5 TRBV27 TGTGCCAGCTCGAGGACAGGACCACAAGAGACCCAGTACTTC CASSRTGPQETQYF
TRBD1 13 NA TRBJ2-3 TRBV4-1 TGCGCCAGCAGCCAAGATCGGAACAGGGGGACGGATTTT CASSQDRNRGTDF
NA 15 NA TRBJ2-7 TRBV6-5 TGTGCCAGCAGTCCCTCAGTCCTCGTCTCCTACGAGCAGTACTTC CASSPSVLVSYEQYF
TRBD1 15 once TRBJ2-1 TRBV7-3 TGTGCCAGCAGCGCCGGGACAGGGGATTACAATGAGCAGTTCTTC CASSAGTGDYNEQFF
NA 17 NA TRBJ1-1 TRBV2 TGTGCCAGCAGTGATGGGTTCCGCGGGTATATGAACACTGAAGCTTTCTTT CASSDGFRGYMNTEAFF
NA 14 once TRBJ1-4 TRBV4-1 TGCGCCAGCAGCCAAGAGACGGGCTCGGTCGAACTGTTTTTT CASSQETGSVELFF
NA 16 NA TRBJ2-2 TRBV7-2 TGTGCCAGCAGCCGGGACTCCTTGGTATTGAGCGGGGAGCTGTTTTTT CASSRDSLVLSGELFF
NA 16 NA TRBJ1-5 TRBV28 TGTGCCAGCAGTTTAGGTTTACAGGTCAGGGGTCAGCCCCAGCATTTT CASSLGLQVRGQPQHF
TRBD2 15 NA TRBJ2-2 TRBV2 TGTGCCACCTCACTGACTAGCGGGACGACCGGGGAGCTGTTTTTT CATSLTSGTTGELFF